These 32 T cell receptor beta chains came from one sample sequenced in a study of T cells in localized non-small cell lung cancer. Produced via immunoSEQ multiplex PCR; TCRdb's table is partial and in-frame only. The data show about 5,600 clones, with roughly 28% seen just once and roughly 4.5% held by the top ten. The sample here was lung tumor tissue, taken before any cancer treatment. The receptors stem from a female donor aged 60 or older with stage I lung adenocarcinoma.

This clone was counted a few times. V is TRBV6-8 and J is TRBJ2-7; 8 nucleotides align to TRBD1. With V trimmed by 5 bases and J by 1 base, 7 bases remained unmatched. The germline CDR1 and CDR2 sequences are MNHGY and SAAAGT. The CDR3 extends over 15 amino acids. The chain's CDR3 is CASSTPGTGSYEQYF. The DNA of the CDR3 is TGTGCCAGCAGTACTCCCGGGACAGGATCCTACGAGCAGTACTTC.

In this sample, this clone is medium-sized. The rearrangement uses TRBV11-3 and TRBJ2-1, with 7 bases identical to TRBD2. The CDR3 covers 20 residues. Germline V CDR1 and CDR2: SGHNT, YENEEA. V lost 7 bases, J lost 7 bases, and 28 bases stayed unmatched. Written as DNA, the CDR3 is TGTGCCAGCACACACCGGACGCCCAGAATAAGACTAGCAGCCATGAATGAGCAGTTCTTC. Translated: CASTHRTPRIRLAAMNEQFF.

Note on this clone: Other DNA sequences from this sample encode an identical CDR3 as well. The chain couples TRBV19 to TRBJ2-5; 9 nucleotides align to TRBD1. Germline V gives CDR1 LNHDA, CDR2 SQIVND (reference sequence). After removal of 4 bases from V and 4 bases from J, the junction contained 4 bases not matched to a gene. The CDR3 is made up of 14 amino acids. The DNA for the CDR3 is TGTGCCAGTAGTACGACAGGGGGAGGAGAGACCCAGTACTTC. This codes for CASSTTGGGETQYF.

This chain connects TRBV30 to TRBJ1-4, with 9 bases that match TRBD1. Looked up from germline, CDR1 is GTSNPN and CDR2 is SVGIG (reference sequence). The CDR3 has 14 amino acids. V shed 6 bases and J 10 bases; nucleotides not matched to a gene: 12. The chain's CDR3 is CACQLGTGLGKLFF. CDR3 coding DNA: TGTGCCTGCCAGCTCGGGACAGGGCTGGGAAAACTGTTTTTT.

The DNA of the CDR3 is TGTGCCAGTAGTATCTCCGGGACTAGCGGGAAAAGTGAGCAGTTCTTC. Amino acid sequence: CASSISGTSGKSEQFF. This chain joins TRBV19 and TRBJ2-1, with 13 bases fitting TRBD2. V was pared by 3 bases and J by 9 bases, with 8 bases of the junction left unmatched. This CDR3 comprises 16 residues. Germline V gives CDR1 LNHDA, CDR2 SQIVND (reference sequence).

This clone showed up just a few times. The gene calls are TRBV2 and TRBJ1-5; 7 bases map to TRBD1. The junction had 3 bases not matched to a gene; V was cut back by 4 bases and J by 6 bases. This CDR3 has 13 residues. Germline CDR1 SNHLY, CDR2 FYNNEI. In DNA form, the CDR3 reads TGTGCCAGCAGTGGGACAGGAAGTCAGCCCCAGCATTTT. As protein: CASSGTGSQPQHF.

By share, this clone ranks as medium-sized (0.01 to 0.1%). The CDR3 DNA is TGTGCCAGCACTTCTAGGGCCTTTTCTGGGGCCAACGTCCTGACTTTC. Protein: CASTSRAFSGANVLTF. This chain links TRBV12-5 with TRBJ2-6, with unresolved D. Germline values: CDR1 LGHNT, CDR2 FRNRAP. The CDR3 sequence is 16 residues long.

V gene TRBV29-1 combines with J gene TRBJ2-5; no reliable D call. The CDR3 has 12 residues. The V end was cut by 4 bases, the J end by 3 bases, with 9 bases between. Germline CDR1 SQVTM, CDR2 ANQGSEA. This CDR3 is CSVARSKETQYF. In DNA, the CDR3 is TGCAGCGTTGCACGCAGTAAAGAGACCCAGTACTTC.

The chain carries TRBV11-3 and TRBJ1-3; D is undetermined. V lost 5 bases and J lost 4, with 18 bases in between. Germline CDR1 reads SGHNT; CDR2 reads YENEEA. CDR3 length equals 16 residues. The CDR3 region is CASSPEIGMGGNTIYF. CDR3 nucleotides: TGTGCCAGCAGCCCTGAGATAGGGATGGGGGGAAACACCATATATTTT.

The chain recombines TRBV5-1 with TRBJ2-3; D perhaps matches TRBD2 (5 bases). From germline, CDR1 is SGHRS and CDR2 YFSETQ. Trimming left V 4 bases short and J 4 bases short, with 13 bases between. This CDR3 spans 14 amino acids. The DNA of the CDR3 is TGCGCCAGCAGCCTTCTACCGAGGGCAGATACGCAGTATTTT. Amino acids: CASSLLPRADTQYF. Together with reference TRBV5-1 and TRBJ2-3, the CDR3 gives the full variable domain: KAGVTQTPRYLIKTRGQQVTLSCSPISGHRSVSWYQQTPGQGLQFLFEYFSETQRNKGNFPGRFSGRQFSNSRSEMNVSTLELGDSALYLCASSLLPRADTQYFGPGTRLTVL.

V usage is TRBV5-1 and J usage is TRBJ1-1; D unresolved. Looked up from germline, CDR1 is SGHRS and CDR2 is YFSETQ. This CDR3 has 14 residues. Trimming took off 0 bases at V and 7 bases at J, with 13 bases between the two ends. The CDR3 region is CASSLVVFGFEAFF. CDR3 coding DNA: TGCGCCAGCAGCTTGGTAGTCTTCGGTTTTGAAGCTTTCTTT.

This clone showed up just a few times. The gene calls are TRBV11-3 and TRBJ1-3; D gene ambiguous. The CDR3 length is 15 residues. Trimming removed 0 bases from V and 0 bases from J, with 6 bases in between. Germline CDR1 and CDR2: SGHNT and YENEEA. The CDR3 is CASSLDGRSGNTIYF. Here the CDR3 DNA reads TGTGCCAGCAGCTTAGACGGGCGCTCTGGAAACACCATATATTTT.

The V gene is TRBV11-3, the J gene TRBJ2-2; 9 bases are a match to TRBD1. Unmatched junction bases numbered 4, after V lost 7 bases and J lost 4 bases. Germline V gives CDR1 SGHNT, CDR2 YENEEA. The CDR3 has 14 amino acids. CDR3 coding DNA: TGTGCCAGCATGGGGGACAGGGCCACCGGGGAGCTGTTTTTT. This gives the protein CASMGDRATGELFF.

The chain combines TRBV19 with TRBJ2-7; no firm D call. Germline assignment: CDR1 LNHDA and CDR2 SQIVND (reference sequence). Trimming pared 3 bases from V and 3 bases from J, leaving 15 bases between. CDR3 length: 15 amino acids. The CDR3 region is CASSIGNEGGYEQYF. The DNA of the CDR3 is TGTGCCAGTAGTATTGGTAATGAAGGCGGCTACGAGCAGTACTTC.

This clone is judged medium-sized. CDR3: CASSLLHQNTEAFF. In DNA form, the CDR3 reads TGTGCCAGCAGCCTCCTACACCAAAACACTGAAGCTTTCTTT. The V gene is TRBV11-3, the J gene TRBJ1-1; D remains ambiguous. The CDR3 covers 14 residues. Per the germline V gene, CDR1 is SGHNT and CDR2 is YENEEA. The V and J ends lost 5 bases and 2 bases respectively, with 12 bases between them.

This clone came up a few times. The gene calls are TRBV6-8 and TRBJ2-5, with D maybe TRBD2 (7 bases). Germline values: CDR1 MNHGY, CDR2 SAAAGT. CDR3 length equals 15 residues. Trimming took 4 bases from V and 4 from J, leaving 16 bases between them. CDR3 in DNA: TGTGCCAGCAGTTTGGCGGGGGCGTTGGGAGAGACCCAGTACTTC. It encodes CASSLAGALGETQYF.

The gene calls are TRBV12-5 and TRBJ2-7; TRBD2 aligns across 11 bases. The V gene's germline CDR1 is LGHNT and CDR2 FRNRAP. The CDR3 runs 13 residues. The CDR3 DNA sequence: TGTGCCAGCCTACTAGCGGGGGCCTACGAGCAGTACTTC. Encoded protein: CASLLAGAYEQYF.

The chain joins TRBV11-3 to TRBJ1-2, with 10 bases aligning to TRBD1. CDR1 and CDR2 from the germline V gene are SGHNT and YENEEA. J gave up 3 bases and V 5 bases, and 6 bases lay outside the gene matches. The CDR3 extends over 15 amino acids. The CDR3 nucleotides read TGTGCCAGCAGCGCTAGAGGACAGGGGGACTATGGCTACACCTTC. It yields the protein CASSARGQGDYGYTF. Full variable domain (rest looked up from reference TRBV11-3 and TRBJ1-2): EAGVVQSPRYKIIEKKQPVAFWCNPISGHNTLYWYLQNLGQGPELLIRYENEEAVDDSQLPKDRFSAERLKGVDSTLKIQPAELGDSAVYLCASSARGQGDYGYTFGSGTRLTVV.

The table lists this clone with a few counts. The chain is built from TRBV7-7 and TRBJ2-3; D may be TRBD2 (7 bases). CDR1 is SSHAT and CDR2 is FNYEAQ in the germline V gene (reference sequence). Trimming pared 5 bases from V and 0 bases from J, leaving 21 bases between. This CDR3 has 18 amino acids. The CDR3: CASSQGTGRGRSTDTQYF. The CDR3 DNA reads TGTGCCAGCAGCCAAGGGACTGGGCGGGGGCGAAGCACAGATACGCAGTATTTT.

The V gene is TRBV19, the J gene TRBJ1-5; 12 bases are shared with TRBD1. This CDR3 spans 15 amino acids. J was trimmed by 7 bases and V by 6 bases; bases with no gene match: 7. Germline V lookup: CDR1 LNHDA, CDR2 SQIVND (reference sequence). CDR3: CASRAGTGGWQPQHF. CDR3 DNA sequence: TGTGCCAGTAGAGCCGGGACAGGGGGCTGGCAGCCCCAGCATTTT.

This clone was detected a few times. The CDR3 nucleotides are TGTGCCAGCGGGCTCGGTGGCGCGGGGCCCAATCAGCCCCAGCATTTT. Its translation is CASGLGGAGPNQPQHF. The chain links TRBV10-3 to TRBJ1-5, with D tentatively TRBD1 (5 bases). CDR3 length: 16 amino acids. The germline gives CDR1 ENHRY, CDR2 SYGVKD. Trimming pared 10 bases from V and 3 bases from J, leaving 22 bases between.

The chain links TRBV30 to TRBJ2-7, with D tentatively TRBD1 or TRBD2 (6 bases each). V was shortened by 2 bases and J by 7 bases, with 12 bases between the two germline ends. The CDR3 is 12 residues long. Germline CDR1 is GTSNPN and CDR2 is SVGIG (reference sequence). CDR3 region: CAWSQGRREQYF. The CDR3 bases are TGTGCCTGGAGTCAGGGGAGGAGGGAGCAGTACTTC.

The rearrangement uses TRBV7-2 and TRBJ2-3; no definite D call. Per germline, CDR1 SGHTA and CDR2 FQGNSA. V was cut by 5 bases and J by 4 bases, with 10 bases left in between. The CDR3 is made up of 13 amino acids. This CDR3 is CASSPVGSDTQYF. CDR3 sequence (DNA): TGTGCCAGCAGCCCCGTGGGGTCAGATACGCAGTATTTT.

This clone was recorded only once. The gene calls are TRBV19 and TRBJ2-7; possibly TRBD1 for D (5 bases). Germline assignment: CDR1 LNHDA and CDR2 SQIVND (reference sequence). Trimming shortened V by 5 bases and J by 3 bases, and 20 bases separated the two germline ends. There are 16 residues in the CDR3. The CDR3 DNA is TGTGCCAGTAGTGATTTAACCTCCGGAAGGGGCTACGAGCAGTACTTC. Translating it yields CASSDLTSGRGYEQYF.

This chain connects TRBV7-8 to TRBJ2-5; D may be TRBD1 (5 bases). V lost 4 bases to trimming and J lost 4 bases, with 16 bases between them. Germline CDR1 is SGHVS and CDR2 is FQNEAQ. The CDR3 extends over 15 amino acids. In nucleotides, the CDR3 is TGTGCCAGCAGCTGGACCAGGGTTTCCCCAGAGACCCAGTACTTC. Translating it yields CASSWTRVSPETQYF.

V is TRBV30 and J is TRBJ2-5, with 7 bases matching TRBD1. The CDR3 runs 12 residues. Germline values: CDR1 GTSNPN, CDR2 SVGIG (reference sequence). Germline trimming cut 5 bases from V and 4 bases from J; bases unmatched to any gene: 4. The CDR3 coding sequence is TGTGCCTGGGGGACAGTTGTAGAGACCCAGTACTTC. Translated, it gives CAWGTVVETQYF.

The chain recombines TRBV23-1 with TRBJ2-5, with no clear D. TRBV23-1 qualifies as an ORF whose function is uncertain. V was cut by 6 bases and J by 5 bases, with 13 bases left in between. CDR3 length: 13 amino acids. The CDR3 region has the DNA TGCGCCAGCAGCGGAGAAAGATTGGAGACCCAGTACTTC. Protein sequence: CASSGERLETQYF.

This clone was counted a single time. This chain links TRBV30 with TRBJ2-1, with TRBD1 matching over 11 bases. V shed 7 bases and J 7 bases; nucleotides not matched to a gene: 6. This CDR3 is 13 amino acids long. Germline V gene sequence: CDR1 GTSNPN, CDR2 SVGIG (reference sequence). CDR3: CALDRGRGNEQFF. CDR3 DNA: TGTGCCTTGGACAGGGGGCGCGGGAATGAGCAGTTCTTC.

The J gene is TRBJ2-1, the V gene TRBV29-1, with D uncertain. V was shortened by 4 bases and J by 0 bases, with 10 bases between the two germline ends. From germline, CDR1 is SQVTM and CDR2 ANQGSEA. The CDR3 totals 14 residues. CDR3 DNA sequence: TGCAGCGTTGTAAGTAGAATCTCCTACAATGAGCAGTTCTTC. It is translated as CSVVSRISYNEQFF.

The genes are TRBV19 and TRBJ1-2; 7 nucleotides match TRBD1. Germline values: CDR1 LNHDA, CDR2 SQIVND (reference sequence). There are 15 residues in the CDR3. V lost 6 bases, J lost 6 bases, and 13 bases stayed unmatched. Here the CDR3 reads CASRVGTDVVNGYTF. The CDR3 DNA is TGTGCCAGTAGAGTTGGGACAGACGTAGTAAATGGCTACACCTTC.

The gene calls are TRBV19 and TRBJ1-2, with no clear D. The V end lost 7 bases, the J end lost 3 bases, and 9 bases lay between the germline ends. This CDR3 has 12 amino acids. The germline CDR1 and CDR2 sequences are LNHDA and SQIVND (reference sequence). This CDR3 is CASIGPHYGYTF. The CDR3 DNA reads TGTGCCAGTATCGGACCCCACTATGGCTACACCTTC. The complete variable domain, with remaining parts taken from reference TRBV19 and TRBJ1-2, reads DGGITQSPKYLFRKEGQNVTLSCEQNLNHDAMYWYRQDPGQGLRLIYYSQIVNDFQKGDIAEGYSVSREKKESFPLTVTSAQKNPTAFYLCASIGPHYGYTFGSGTRLTVV.

This chain links TRBV29-1 with TRBJ2-1; 10 bases match TRBD2. Trimming removed 5 bases from V and 8 bases from J; junction bases left unmatched: 9. Germline V CDR1 and CDR2: SQVTM, ANQGSEA. The length of the CDR3 is 14 residues. The CDR3 coding sequence is TGCAGCGTTATGACTAGCGGGCTCGCATATGAGCAGTTCTTC. Encoded protein: CSVMTSGLAYEQFF.